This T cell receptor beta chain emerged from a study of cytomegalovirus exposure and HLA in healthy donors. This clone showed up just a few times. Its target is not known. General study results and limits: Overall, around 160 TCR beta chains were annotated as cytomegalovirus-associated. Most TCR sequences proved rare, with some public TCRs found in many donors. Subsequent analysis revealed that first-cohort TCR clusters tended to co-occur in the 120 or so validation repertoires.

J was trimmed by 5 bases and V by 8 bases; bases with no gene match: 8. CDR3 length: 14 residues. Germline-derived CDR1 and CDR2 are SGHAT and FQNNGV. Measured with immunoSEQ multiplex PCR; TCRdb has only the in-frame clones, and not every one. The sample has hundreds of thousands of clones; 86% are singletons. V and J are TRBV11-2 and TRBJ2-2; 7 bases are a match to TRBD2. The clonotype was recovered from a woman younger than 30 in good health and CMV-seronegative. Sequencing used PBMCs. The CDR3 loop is CASSAGAGTGELFF. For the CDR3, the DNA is TGTGCCAGCTCGGCGGGAGCGGGTACCGGGGAGCTGTTTTTT.